Listed below are T cell receptor beta chains from one sample, sequenced in a study of blood T cell repertoires in COVID-19. The method was immunoSEQ multiplex PCR; TCRdb's version includes in-frame clones alone and lacks a portion of them. The repertoire consists of fewer than 120,000 clones, with roughly 85% occurring once and the leading ten covering roughly 16%. Material: peripheral blood. The source of these receptors is a woman of 80 years or more with active or convalescent COVID-19. Each CDR3 is given with its conserved first and last residue. The order of the fields is clone size, J gene, V gene, D gene, CDR3 DNA, CDR3 protein. A D gene is named only where the DNA matches it firmly. Clone size appears in some rows only: once, few, many, or a class for an expanded clone.

once TRBJ1-5 TRBV5-1 - TGCGCCAGCAGCTTGGCCGGGGGGGATCAGCCCCAGCATTTT CASSLAGGDQPQHF
- TRBJ1-5 TRBV19 - TGTGCCAGTAGTATTGACAGCTTAAATCAGCCCCAGCATTTT CASSIDSLNQPQHF
- TRBJ1-1 TRBV6-2/TRBV6-3 - TGTGCCAGCAGTTACTCGCCCTTACTGTGGTTGGCGGGAACTGAAGCTTTCTTT CASSYSPLLWLAGTEAFF
- TRBJ2-3 TRBV9 - TGTGCCAGCAGCGTAAGACCGGGAGGCACAGATACGCAGTATTTT CASSVRPGGTDTQYF
- TRBJ1-1 TRBV9 - TGTGCCAGCAGCGCCTCAGGGGATTGGACTGAAGCTTTCTTT CASSASGDWTEAFF
- TRBJ2-1 TRBV7-3 - TGTGCCAGCAGCTGGGGGGGCCACAATGAGCAGTTCTTC CASSWGGHNEQFF
- TRBJ2-1 TRBV5-1 - TGCGCCAGCAAGACGGGACTGCCAAACAATGAGCAGTTCTTC CASKTGLPNNEQFF
few TRBJ2-3 TRBV9 TRBD2 TGTGCCAGCAGCGGCGGACTAGCGGCAAGCACAGATACGCAGTATTTT CASSGGLAASTDTQYF
- TRBJ2-7 TRBV28 TRBD2 TGTGCCAGCAGTCCCGAGAGGACTAGCGGGAGTTGGGGCTACGAGCAGTACTTC CASSPERTSGSWGYEQYF
- TRBJ1-1 TRBV27 - TGTGCCAGCATAAATCGTCGGGGGAACACTGAAGCTTTCTTT CASINRRGNTEAFF
- TRBJ1-4 TRBV20-1 - TGCAGTGCTTTACGGGTTGAAAAACTGTTTTTT CSALRVEKLFF
- TRBJ2-3 TRBV5-1 - TGCGCCAGCCGACTCAGTTTTTTACGGACAGATACGCAGTATTTT CASRLSFLRTDTQYF
once TRBJ2-1 TRBV3-1/TRBV3-2 TRBD2 TGTGCCAGCACACGACTAGCGGGAGTATCCTACAATGAGCAGTTCTTC CASTRLAGVSYNEQFF
- TRBJ1-1 TRBV12-3/TRBV12-4 - TGTGCCAGCAGTTTAAATCAGAACACTGAAGCTTTCTTT CASSLNQNTEAFF
- TRBJ2-1 TRBV11-3 TRBD2 TGTGCCAGCAGCTTACGCGGGACTAGCGGGAGTAGTGAGCAGTTCTTC CASSLRGTSGSSEQFF
- TRBJ2-5 TRBV7-2 TRBD2 TGTGCCAGCAGCTTAGTCTGGGGCGGGAGCTCGGGGACCCAGTACTTC CASSLVWGGSSGTQYF
- TRBJ2-5 TRBV7-2 - TGTGCCAGCAGCTTACTAGAAAGCCTGCAGACCCAGTACTTC CASSLLESLQTQYF
- TRBJ1-2 TRBV7-2 TRBD1 TGTGCCAGCAGCAGCGGACAGGGGACCGGCTATGGCTACACCTTC CASSSGQGTGYGYTF
few TRBJ1-4 TRBV27 TRBD1 TGTGCCAGCAGCCGGACAGGCCGTGAAAAACTGTTTTTT CASSRTGREKLFF
- TRBJ2-7 TRBV9 - TGTGCCAGCAGCGACCGGGACTCCGGAGGGGAGCAGTACTTC CASSDRDSGGEQYF
- TRBJ2-1 TRBV21-1 - TGTGCCAGCAGCAGCGACAGGGGGCAAATGGTCTCCTACAATGAGCAGTTCTTC CASSSDRGQMVSYNEQFF
- TRBJ2-3 TRBV11-2 TRBD2 TGTGCCAGCAGCCATCGGACTAGCGGGTGGGGCACAGATACGCAGTATTTT CASSHRTSGWGTDTQYF
- TRBJ2-1 TRBV4-2 - TGTGCCAGCAGCCAAGAGGGAATAGCGACAACCCGGAACAATGAGCAGTTCTTC CASSQEGIATTRNNEQFF
once TRBJ2-2 TRBV9 - TGTGCCAGCAGCCCAGCAGGAGGGCATACCGGGGAGCTGTTTTTT CASSPAGGHTGELFF
- TRBJ1-4 TRBV7-9 - TGTGCCAGCAGCTTCGGGGCGGGAAGTGAGGCTAATGAAAAACTGTTTTTT CASSFGAGSEANEKLFF
- TRBJ1-2 TRBV2 - TGTGCCAGCACGGGGAGGGTAACAGGCTATGGCTACACCTTC CASTGRVTGYGYTF
- TRBJ2-7 TRBV28 - TGTGCCAGCAGTTTATCAACAGTGAAACAGTACTTC CASSLSTVKQYF
- TRBJ2-7 TRBV5-1 - TGCGCCAGCAGCCCCCCCGGAGCTTCCTACGAGCAGTACTTC CASSPPGASYEQYF
- TRBJ2-1 TRBV15 TRBD2 TGTGCCACCAGCAGAGGGCTGGCGGGAGGGCACAATGAGCAGTTCTTC CATSRGLAGGHNEQFF
- TRBJ1-6 TRBV6-1 - TGTGCCAGCAGTGACCAGATATATTCACCCCTCCACTTT CASSDQIYSPLHF
- TRBJ2-1 TRBV7-9 TRBD2 TGTGCCAGCAGCTTCGGACTAGCGGGAGTGGATGAGCAGTTCTTC CASSFGLAGVDEQFF
- TRBJ2-5 TRBV2 - TGTGCCAGCAGTGTGAGGGAGACCCAGTACTTC CASSVRETQYF
- TRBJ2-1 TRBV21-1 - TGTGCCAGCATCACTACCCGACTAGCGGGAGGGCCTTACAATGAGCAGTTCTTC CASITTRLAGGPYNEQFF
once TRBJ2-3 TRBV10-1 TRBD2 TGCGCCAGCAGTGATCCAGGACTAGCGGGAGTCACAGATACGCAGTATTTT CASSDPGLAGVTDTQYF
- TRBJ1-2 TRBV4-1 TRBD1 TGCGCCAGCAGCCAGGATGCCAGGGGGCACTATGGCTACACCTTC CASSQDARGHYGYTF
- TRBJ2-7 TRBV6-5 TRBD2 TGTGCCAGCAGGGAGGTAGCGGGAGTGAACGAGCAGTACTTC CASREVAGVNEQYF
- TRBJ2-7 TRBV7-2 - TGTGCCAGCAGCTCCCAAGGGCTAGCGATTCACGAGCAGTACTTC CASSSQGLAIHEQYF
- TRBJ2-1 TRBV6-2/TRBV6-3 TRBD2 TGTGCCAGCAGTTACTCCGGACTAGCGGGAATATACAATGAGCAGTTCTTC CASSYSGLAGIYNEQFF
- TRBJ1-2 TRBV7-3 - TGTGCCAGCAGCTTAGGGGCAGGATATGGCTACACCTTC CASSLGAGYGYTF
- TRBJ2-3 TRBV2 TRBD1 TGTGCCAGCAGTGGGGACAGGTACACAGATACGCAGTATTTT CASSGDRYTDTQYF
- TRBJ2-2 TRBV11-3 - TGTGCCAGCAGCTTAGCAGGAACGAACACCGGGGAGCTGTTTTTT CASSLAGTNTGELFF
- TRBJ1-1 TRBV5-1 - TGCGCCAGCAGCTTAATGCAGGGGGAAGCTTTCTTT CASSLMQGEAFF
- TRBJ2-7 TRBV19 - TGTGCCAGTTCACAGGGTCCCACCTACGAGCAGTACTTC CASSQGPTYEQYF
- TRBJ2-5 TRBV14 TRBD1 TGTGCCAGCAGCCGCGGGACAGGCATACAAGAGACCCAGTACTTC CASSRGTGIQETQYF
- TRBJ2-5 TRBV5-1 TRBD1 TGCGCCAGCAGCTTGACGGGACAGGTCATGTACCAAGAGACCCAGTACTTC CASSLTGQVMYQETQYF
- TRBJ2-2 TRBV5-5 TRBD1 TGTGCCAGCGTACCTCAGGGGGCTACCGGGGAGCTGTTTTTT CASVPQGATGELFF